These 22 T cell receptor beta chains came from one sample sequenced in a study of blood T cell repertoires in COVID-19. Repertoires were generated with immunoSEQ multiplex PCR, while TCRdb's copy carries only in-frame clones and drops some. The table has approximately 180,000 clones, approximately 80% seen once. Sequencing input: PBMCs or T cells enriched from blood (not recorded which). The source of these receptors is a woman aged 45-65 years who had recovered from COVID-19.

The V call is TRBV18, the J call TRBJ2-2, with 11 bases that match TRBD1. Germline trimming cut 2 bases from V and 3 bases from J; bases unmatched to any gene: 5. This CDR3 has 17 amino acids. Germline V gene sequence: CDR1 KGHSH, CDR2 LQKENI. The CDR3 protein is CASSPRTGGDYTGELFF. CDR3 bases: TGTGCCAGCTCACCAAGGACAGGGGGCGATTACACCGGGGAGCTGTTTTTT.

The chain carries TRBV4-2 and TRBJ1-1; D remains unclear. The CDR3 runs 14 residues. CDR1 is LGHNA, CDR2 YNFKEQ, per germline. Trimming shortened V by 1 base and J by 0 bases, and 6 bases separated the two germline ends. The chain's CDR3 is CASSQGRMNTEAFF. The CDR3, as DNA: TGTGCCAGCAGCCAAGGGCGGATGAACACTGAAGCTTTCTTT.

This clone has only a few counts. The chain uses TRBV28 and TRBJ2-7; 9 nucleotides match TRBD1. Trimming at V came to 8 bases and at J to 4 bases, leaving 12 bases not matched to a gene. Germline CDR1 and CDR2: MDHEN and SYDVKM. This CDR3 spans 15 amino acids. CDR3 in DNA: TGTGCCAGCCAAGAGCCGGGACAGGGAAGATACGAGCAGTACTTC. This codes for CASQEPGQGRYEQYF.

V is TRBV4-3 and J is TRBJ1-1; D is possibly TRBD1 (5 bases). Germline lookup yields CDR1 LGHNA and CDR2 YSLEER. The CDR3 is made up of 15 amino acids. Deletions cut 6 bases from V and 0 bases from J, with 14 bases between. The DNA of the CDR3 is TGCGCCAGCAGACGCGAGACAGCATTGAACACTGAAGCTTTCTTT. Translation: CASRRETALNTEAFF.

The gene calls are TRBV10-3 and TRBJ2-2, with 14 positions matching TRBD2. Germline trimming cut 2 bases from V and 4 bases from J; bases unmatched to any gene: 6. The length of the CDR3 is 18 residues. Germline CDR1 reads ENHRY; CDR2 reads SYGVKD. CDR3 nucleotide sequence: TGTGCCATCAGTGAGGGGACTAGCGGGAGTCTGGGCACCGGGGAGCTGTTTTTT. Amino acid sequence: CAISEGTSGSLGTGELFF.

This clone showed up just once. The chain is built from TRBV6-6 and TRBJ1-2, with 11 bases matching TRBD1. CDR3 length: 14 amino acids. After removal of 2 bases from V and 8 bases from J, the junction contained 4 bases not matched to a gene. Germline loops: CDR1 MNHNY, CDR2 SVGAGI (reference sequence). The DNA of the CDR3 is TGTGCCAGCAGTTACGGGGGACAGGGGGTGGGCTACACCTTC. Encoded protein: CASSYGGQGVGYTF.

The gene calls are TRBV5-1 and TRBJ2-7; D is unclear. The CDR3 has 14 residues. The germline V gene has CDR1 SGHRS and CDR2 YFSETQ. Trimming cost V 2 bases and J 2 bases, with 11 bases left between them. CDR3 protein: CASSLGGSPYEQYF. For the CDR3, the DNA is TGCGCCAGCAGCTTAGGCGGTAGCCCCTACGAGCAGTACTTC.

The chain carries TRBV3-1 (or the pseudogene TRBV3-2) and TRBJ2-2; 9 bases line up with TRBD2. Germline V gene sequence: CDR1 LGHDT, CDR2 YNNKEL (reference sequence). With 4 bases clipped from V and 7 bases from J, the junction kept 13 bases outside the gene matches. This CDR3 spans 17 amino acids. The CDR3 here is CASSPDPRAGGLGELFF. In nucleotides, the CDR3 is TGTGCCAGCAGCCCGGACCCCCGAGCGGGAGGACTCGGGGAGCTGTTTTTT.

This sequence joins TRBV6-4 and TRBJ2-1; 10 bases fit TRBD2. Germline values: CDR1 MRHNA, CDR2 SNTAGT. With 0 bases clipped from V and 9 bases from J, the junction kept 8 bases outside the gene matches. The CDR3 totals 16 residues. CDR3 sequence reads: CASSDSASGSWGEQFF. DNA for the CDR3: TGTGCCAGCAGTGACTCGGCTAGCGGGAGTTGGGGTGAGCAGTTCTTC.

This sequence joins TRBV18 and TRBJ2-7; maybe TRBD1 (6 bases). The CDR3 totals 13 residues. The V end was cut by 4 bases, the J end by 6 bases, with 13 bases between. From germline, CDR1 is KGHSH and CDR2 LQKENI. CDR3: CASSLLGGREQYF. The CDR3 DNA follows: TGTGCCAGCTCACTACTAGGGGGACGCGAGCAGTACTTC.

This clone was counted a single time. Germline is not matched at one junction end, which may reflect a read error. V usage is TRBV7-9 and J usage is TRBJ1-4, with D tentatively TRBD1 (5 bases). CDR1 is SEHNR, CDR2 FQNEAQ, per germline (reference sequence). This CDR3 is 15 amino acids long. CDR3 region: CASSLAGGVHEKLFF. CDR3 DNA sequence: TGTGCCAGCAGCCTAGCAGGAGGGGTCCATGAAAAACTGTTTTTT.

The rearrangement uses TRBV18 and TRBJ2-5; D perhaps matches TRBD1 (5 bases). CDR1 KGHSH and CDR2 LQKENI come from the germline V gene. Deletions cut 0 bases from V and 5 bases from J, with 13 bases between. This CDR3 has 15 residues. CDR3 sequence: CASSPPVGLGETQYF. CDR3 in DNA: TGTGCCAGCTCACCACCAGTGGGGCTGGGGGAGACCCAGTACTTC.

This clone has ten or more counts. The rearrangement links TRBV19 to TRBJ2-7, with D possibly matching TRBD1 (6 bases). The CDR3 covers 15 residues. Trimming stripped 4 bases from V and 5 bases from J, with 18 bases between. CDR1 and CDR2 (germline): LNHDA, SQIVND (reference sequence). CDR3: CASSKTGSVRDEQYF. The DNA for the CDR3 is TGTGCCAGTAGTAAGACAGGTTCCGTTCGTGACGAGCAGTACTTC.

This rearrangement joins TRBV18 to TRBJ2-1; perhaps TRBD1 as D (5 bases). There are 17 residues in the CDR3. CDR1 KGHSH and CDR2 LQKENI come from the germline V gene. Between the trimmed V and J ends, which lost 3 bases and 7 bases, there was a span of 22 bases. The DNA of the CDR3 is TGTGCCAGCTCACCCCTCAGGGCCATCGGTTTAGAGAATGAGCAGTTCTTC. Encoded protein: CASSPLRAIGLENEQFF. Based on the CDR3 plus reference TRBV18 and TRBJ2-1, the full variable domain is NAGVMQNPRHLVRRRGQEARLRCSPMKGHSHVYWYRQLPEEGLKFMVYLQKENIIDESGMPKERFSAEFPKEGPSILRIQQVVRGDSAAYFCASSPLRAIGLENEQFFGPGTRLTVL.

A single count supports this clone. The CDR3 nucleotides are TGCAGCGCAGCAGGGACAGGTACCGATTTATACCCCTACGAGCAGTACTTC. Protein sequence: CSAAGTGTDLYPYEQYF. The rearrangement links TRBV29-1 to TRBJ2-7; 8 bases map to TRBD1. Germline values: CDR1 SQVTM, CDR2 ANQGSEA. The ends lost 7 bases at V and 2 bases at J; junction bases unmatched: 19. The CDR3 consists of 17 residues.

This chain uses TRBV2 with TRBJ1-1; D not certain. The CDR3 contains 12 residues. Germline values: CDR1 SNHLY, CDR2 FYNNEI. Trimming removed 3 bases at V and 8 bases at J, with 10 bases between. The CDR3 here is CASSDTDKEAFF. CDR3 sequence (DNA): TGTGCCAGCAGTGATACAGACAAAGAAGCTTTCTTT. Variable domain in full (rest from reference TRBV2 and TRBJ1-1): EPEVTQTPSHQVTQMGQEVILRCVPISNHLYFYWYRQILGQKVEFLVSFYNNEISEKSEIFDDQFSVERPDGSNFTLKIRSTKLEDSAMYFCASSDTDKEAFFGQGTRLTVV.

CDR3: CASNEAGGSPLHF. CDR3 sequence (DNA): TGTGCCAGCAATGAGGCAGGGGGTTCACCCCTCCACTTT. The chain employs TRBV5-5 and TRBJ1-6, with 7 bases lining up with TRBD1. The trim removed 6 bases at V and 9 bases at J, leaving 6 bases unmatched. The CDR3 is 13 amino acids. The germline gives CDR1 SGHKS, CDR2 YYEKEE (reference sequence).

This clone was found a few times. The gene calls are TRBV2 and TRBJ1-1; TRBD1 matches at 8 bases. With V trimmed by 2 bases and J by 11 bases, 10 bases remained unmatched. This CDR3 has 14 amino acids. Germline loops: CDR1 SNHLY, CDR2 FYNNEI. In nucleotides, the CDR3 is TGTGCCAGCAGTGAACTCGGCCAGGGGGCTTCGGCTTTCTTT. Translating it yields CASSELGQGASAFF.

The CDR3, as DNA: TGTGCCAGCAGCCCCGACAGGGGGTCAGAGACCCAGTACTTC. Its protein is CASSPDRGSETQYF. The chain joins TRBV7-3 to TRBJ2-5, with TRBD1 matching 9 bases. The V gene end was trimmed by 5 bases and the J gene end by 4 bases; junction bases not matched to a gene: 5. The CDR3 is 14 residues long. Germline V gene data show CDR1 as SGHTA and CDR2 as FQGTGA.

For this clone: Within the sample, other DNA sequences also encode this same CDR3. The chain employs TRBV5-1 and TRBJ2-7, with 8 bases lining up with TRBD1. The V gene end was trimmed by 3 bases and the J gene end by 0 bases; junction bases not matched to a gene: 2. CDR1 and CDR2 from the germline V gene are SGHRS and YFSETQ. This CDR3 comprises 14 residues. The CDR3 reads CASSSGTGSYEQYF. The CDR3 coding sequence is TGCGCCAGCAGCTCCGGGACAGGCTCCTACGAGCAGTACTTC.

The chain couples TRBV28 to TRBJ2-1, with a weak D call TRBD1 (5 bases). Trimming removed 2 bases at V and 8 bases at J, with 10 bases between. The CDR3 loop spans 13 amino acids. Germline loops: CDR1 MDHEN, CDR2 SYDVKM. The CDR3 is CASSLPQGYEQFF. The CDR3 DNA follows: TGTGCCAGCAGTTTACCCCAGGGCTATGAGCAGTTCTTC.

In nucleotides, the CDR3 is TGTGCCAGCAGGGGGAAGGACAGGGGAATTGCTAACTATGGCTACACCTTC. It is translated as CASRGKDRGIANYGYTF. The J gene is TRBJ1-2, the V gene TRBV6-4; 9 bases fit TRBD1. The J segment lost 0 bases and the V segment lost 6 bases, leaving 11 bases of the junction unmatched. The CDR3 runs 17 residues. In germline, CDR1 is MRHNA, CDR2 SNTAGT.